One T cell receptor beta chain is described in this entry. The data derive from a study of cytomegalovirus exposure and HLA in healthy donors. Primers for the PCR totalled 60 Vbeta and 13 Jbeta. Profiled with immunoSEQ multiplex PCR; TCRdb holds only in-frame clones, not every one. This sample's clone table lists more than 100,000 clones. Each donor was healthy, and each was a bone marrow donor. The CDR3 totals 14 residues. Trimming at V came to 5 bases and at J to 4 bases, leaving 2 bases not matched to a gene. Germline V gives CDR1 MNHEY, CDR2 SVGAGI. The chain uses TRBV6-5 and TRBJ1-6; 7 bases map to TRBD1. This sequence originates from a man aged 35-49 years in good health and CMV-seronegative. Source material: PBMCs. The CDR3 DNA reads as TGTGCCAGCAGTCCGGGACAGTATAATTCACCCCTCCACTTT. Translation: CASSPGQYNSPLHF.